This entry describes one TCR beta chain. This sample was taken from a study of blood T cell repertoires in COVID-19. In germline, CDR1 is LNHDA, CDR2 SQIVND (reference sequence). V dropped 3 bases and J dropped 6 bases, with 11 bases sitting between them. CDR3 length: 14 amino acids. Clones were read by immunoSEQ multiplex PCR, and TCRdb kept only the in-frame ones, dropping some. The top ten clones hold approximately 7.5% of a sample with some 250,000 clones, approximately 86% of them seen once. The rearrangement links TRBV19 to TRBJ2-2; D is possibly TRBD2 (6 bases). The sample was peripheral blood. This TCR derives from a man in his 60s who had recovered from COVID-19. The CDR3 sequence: CASSIGGKPGELFF. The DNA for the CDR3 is TGTGCCAGTAGTATCGGGGGTAAACCCGGGGAGCTGTTTTTT.